What follows are 30 T cell receptor beta chains derived from one specimen sequenced in a study of blood T cell repertoires in COVID-19. Assay: immunoSEQ multiplex PCR; the TCRdb copy retains only in-frame clones and omits some. The data hold about 180,000 clones, with 80% to 90% observed a single time. The specimen was peripheral blood. All receptors derive from a woman older than 75 with COVID-19, enrolled during active disease.

The rearrangement uses TRBV6-5 and TRBJ2-3, with D possibly matching TRBD1 (6 bases). V dropped 5 bases and J dropped 2 bases, with 11 bases sitting between them. The CDR3 runs 14 residues. Germline V lookup: CDR1 MNHEY, CDR2 SVGAGI. The CDR3 loop reads CASSRGGPTDTQYF. Here the CDR3 DNA reads TGTGCCAGCAGTCGAGGGGGACCCACAGATACGCAGTATTTT.

The J gene is TRBJ2-1, the V gene TRBV2; TRBD2 might be the D (5 bases). Looked up from germline, CDR1 is SNHLY and CDR2 is FYNNEI. Trimming stripped 4 bases from V and 2 bases from J, with 24 bases between. CDR3 length equals 19 residues. CDR3 coding DNA: TGTGCCAGCAGTGCCCCCTCCGTCCGGGGAGTCCTACCCTACAATGAGCAGTTCTTC. This sequence encodes CASSAPSVRGVLPYNEQFF.

The V gene is TRBV3-1 (or the pseudogene TRBV3-2), the J gene TRBJ2-7, with TRBD2 matching 13 bases. Unmatched junction bases numbered 6, after V lost 4 bases and J lost 6 bases. The CDR3 is 15 amino acids. Germline assignment: CDR1 LGHDT and CDR2 YNNKEL (reference sequence). CDR3 bases: TGTGCCAGCAGCCCCCCGGGACTAGCGGGGTCCGAGCAGTACTTC. Translated, it gives CASSPPGLAGSEQYF.

The gene calls are TRBV6-6 and TRBJ2-7; the match to TRBD1 covers 10 bases. This CDR3 has 14 residues. Trimming took 6 bases from V and 2 from J; bases not matched to a gene: 4. The V gene's germline CDR1 is MNHNY and CDR2 SVGAGI (reference sequence). The CDR3 loop reads CASRGQGTTYEQYF. The CDR3 DNA sequence: TGTGCCAGCAGGGGACAGGGGACCACCTACGAGCAGTACTTC.

The chain links TRBV24-1 to TRBJ2-5; tentatively, D is TRBD2 (6 bases). Trimming pared 6 bases from V and 5 bases from J, leaving 9 bases between. The germline gives CDR1 KGHDR, CDR2 SFDVKD. The CDR3 extends over 12 amino acids. The CDR3 here is CATSRGGETQYF. In DNA form, the CDR3 reads TGTGCCACCAGTCGTGGAGGGGAGACCCAGTACTTC.

The gene calls are TRBV5-1 and TRBJ1-1, with D uncertain. Germline CDR1 and CDR2: SGHRS and YFSETQ. The CDR3 is made up of 13 amino acids. The V gene lost 0 bases and the J gene lost 7 bases, with 10 bases spanning the gap. CDR3 nucleotide sequence: TGCGCCAGCAGCTTGGATCAGGAAGGTGAAGCTTTCTTT. Its protein is CASSLDQEGEAFF.

The chain recombines TRBV19 with TRBJ1-2; 8 bases match TRBD1. This CDR3 contains 17 residues. V trimming: 5 bases; J trimming: 4 bases; junction bases outside the gene matches: 15. Germline lookup yields CDR1 LNHDA and CDR2 SQIVND (reference sequence). The CDR3 region is CASSFPPRRTGGYGYTF. DNA of the CDR3: TGTGCCAGTAGTTTCCCTCCTCGCCGCACAGGGGGCTATGGCTACACCTTC. Together with reference TRBV19 and TRBJ1-2, the CDR3 gives the full variable domain: DGGITQSPKYLFRKEGQNVTLSCEQNLNHDAMYWYRQDPGQGLRLIYYSQIVNDFQKGDIAEGYSVSREKKESFPLTVTSAQKNPTAFYLCASSFPPRRTGGYGYTFGSGTRLTVV.

The V call is TRBV3-1 (or the pseudogene TRBV3-2), the J call TRBJ2-7; TRBD2 matches 11 bases. Germline V gene data show CDR1 as LGHDT and CDR2 as YNNKEL (reference sequence). This CDR3 has 13 amino acids. The V and J ends lost 6 bases and 6 bases, in that order; junction bases with no gene match: 4. In nucleotides, the CDR3 is TGTGCCAGCAGTTTCGGGACTAGCGGCGAGCAGTACTTC. This encodes CASSFGTSGEQYF.

The chain joins TRBV15 to TRBJ2-5; no clear D. CDR3 length equals 14 residues. V dropped 0 bases and J dropped 3 bases, with 8 bases sitting between them. Germline V gene lookup returns CDR1 LNHNV and CDR2 YYDKDF (reference sequence). DNA for the CDR3: TGTGCCACCAGCAGAGAAGGCGGAGAAGAGACCCAGTACTTC. Translation gives CATSREGGEETQYF.

As for this clone: The same CDR3 also results from other DNA sequences found in this sample. The V call is TRBV6-5, the J call TRBJ2-7, with a tentative D call TRBD1 (5 bases). The length of the CDR3 is 11 residues. The V gene's germline CDR1 is MNHEY and CDR2 SVGAGI. Between the trimmed V and J ends, which lost 8 bases and 2 bases, there was a span of 7 bases. In DNA form, the CDR3 reads TGTGCCAGCGGGGCAGCCTACGAGCAGTACTTC. Its protein is CASGAAYEQYF.

This chain uses TRBV29-1 with TRBJ1-2; D is unresolved. Trimming removed 5 bases at V and 3 bases at J, with 4 bases between. This CDR3 has 10 residues. CDR1 SQVTM and CDR2 ANQGSEA come from the germline V gene. The CDR3 is CSVSDYGYTF. The CDR3 region has the DNA TGCAGCGTTTCGGACTATGGCTACACCTTC.

This chain links TRBV9 with TRBJ2-5, with 11 bases identical to TRBD2. V shed 3 bases, J shed 1 base, and the junction held 5 bases outside the gene matches. The length of the CDR3 is 16 residues. Germline V gives CDR1 SGDLS, CDR2 YYNGEE. This CDR3 is CASSAFSGGAQETQYF. The CDR3 DNA sequence: TGTGCCAGCAGCGCCTTTAGCGGGGGGGCCCAAGAGACCCAGTACTTC.

This rearrangement joins TRBV18 to TRBJ2-3; 9 bases match TRBD2. The CDR3 runs to 14 residues. V gave up 6 bases and J gave up 3 bases; unmatched junction bases: 4. In germline, CDR1 is KGHSH, CDR2 LQKENI. The CDR3 nucleotides are TGTGCCAGCTCTTTAGCGGGAGTGACAGATACGCAGTATTTT. Translating it yields CASSLAGVTDTQYF.

J is TRBJ1-2 and V is TRBV7-9; D remains unclear. Trimming cost V 3 bases and J 8 bases, with 16 bases left between them. The CDR3 covers 14 residues. The germline V gene encodes CDR1 SEHNR and CDR2 FQNEAQ (reference sequence). The CDR3 region has the DNA TGTGCCAGCAGCTTGGACGGTGCCCCGGGGGGCTACACCTTC. Amino acids: CASSLDGAPGGYTF.

This chain joins TRBV30 and TRBJ1-2; TRBD1 aligns across 8 bases. With 5 bases clipped from V and 7 bases from J, the junction kept 18 bases outside the gene matches. The CDR3 runs to 16 residues. From germline, CDR1 is GTSNPN and CDR2 SVGIG (reference sequence). Here the CDR3 reads CAWGGRQGYPTGGYTF. The CDR3 DNA is TGTGCCTGGGGGGGGAGACAGGGGTATCCTACGGGTGGCTACACCTTC.

The V gene is TRBV2, the J gene TRBJ2-3; 9 bases align to TRBD1. Germline loops: CDR1 SNHLY, CDR2 FYNNEI. The CDR3 extends over 16 amino acids. The V segment lost 6 bases and the J segment 1 base; nucleotides outside the gene matches: 8. CDR3 sequence reads: CASSLQGAWGTDTQYF. The CDR3 DNA follows: TGTGCCAGCAGCCTACAGGGGGCTTGGGGCACAGATACGCAGTATTTT.

The chain couples TRBV7-8 to TRBJ2-7; D is undetermined. Germline values: CDR1 SGHVS, CDR2 FQNEAQ. The V gene lost 1 base and the J gene lost 6 bases, with 16 bases spanning the gap. The CDR3 totals 15 residues. The CDR3 region has the DNA TGTGCCAGCAGCTTAGGGTCCTTGGGCCCTCCCGAGCAGTACTTC. Protein product: CASSLGSLGPPEQYF.

This chain connects TRBV5-1 to TRBJ2-5; 9 bases map to TRBD1. The germline CDR1 and CDR2 sequences are SGHRS and YFSETQ. Trimming at V came to 3 bases and at J to 7 bases, leaving 7 bases not matched to a gene. This CDR3 contains 14 residues. CDR3 nucleotides: TGCGCCAGCAGCTCGGGACAGGGTGGGAGGACCCAGTACTTC. Translated, it gives CASSSGQGGRTQYF.

This clone was observed a few times. This chain connects TRBV10-3 to TRBJ2-7; unclear D gene. Trimming took off 3 bases at V and 2 bases at J, with 8 bases between the two ends. CDR3 length: 13 residues. Germline lookup yields CDR1 ENHRY and CDR2 SYGVKD. CDR3 in DNA: TGTGCCATCAGTGATACTGCCCCCTACGAGCAGTACTTC. It specifies CAISDTAPYEQYF.

This chain links TRBV7-8 with TRBJ2-7; D gene uncertain. The CDR3 spans 16 residues. Trimming left V 3 bases short and J 0 bases short, with 15 bases between. Per the germline V gene, CDR1 is SGHVS and CDR2 is FQNEAQ. Written as DNA, the CDR3 is TGTGCCAGCAGCTTTTTTGCAGGCCAGAGCTCCTACGAGCAGTACTTC. It specifies CASSFFAGQSSYEQYF.

The chain joins TRBV2 to TRBJ2-5; TRBD2 is a possible D gene (5 bases). The CDR3 extends over 13 amino acids. The germline V gene encodes CDR1 SNHLY and CDR2 FYNNEI. Trimming pared 5 bases from V and 3 bases from J, leaving 10 bases between. The CDR3 DNA reads as TGTGCCAGCAGTTTCCGGGGAGAAGAGACCCAGTACTTC. Translating gives CASSFRGEETQYF.

The chain links TRBV11-2 to TRBJ1-2; 7 bases map to TRBD1. V was clipped by 0 bases and J by 4 bases; unmatched bases: 5. The CDR3 length is 15 residues. Germline CDR1 SGHAT, CDR2 FQNNGV. The CDR3 DNA reads as TGTGCCAGCAGCTTAGAAGGGGGCAGAAGCTATGGCTACACCTTC. This gives the protein CASSLEGGRSYGYTF. Full variable domain (remainder filled in from reference TRBV11-2 and TRBJ1-2): EAGVAQSPRYKIIEKRQSVAFWCNPISGHATLYWYQQILGQGPKLLIQFQNNGVVDDSQLPKDRFSAERLKGVDSTLKIQPAKLEDSAVYLCASSLEGGRSYGYTFGSGTRLTVV.

This rearrangement joins TRBV23-1 to TRBJ2-7, with no clear D. TRBV23-1 is classed as an ORF, of uncertain function. The CDR3 runs 18 residues. V was pared by 3 bases and J by 0 bases, with 21 bases between. CDR3 loop: CASSHSTPLVRSSYEQYF. The CDR3 DNA reads TGCGCCAGCAGTCATTCAACCCCTCTAGTCCGCAGCTCCTACGAGCAGTACTTC.

The V and J genes are TRBV5-1 and TRBJ1-1; no clear D gene. The CDR3 contains 15 residues. Trimming pared 0 bases from V and 4 bases from J, leaving 13 bases between. CDR1 SGHRS and CDR2 YFSETQ come from the germline V gene. CDR3 DNA sequence: TGCGCCAGCAGCTTGGCCGAAGGGCGGGCCACTGAAGCTTTCTTT. This encodes CASSLAEGRATEAFF.

The CDR3 region has the DNA TGCGCCAGCAGCTTGGAGGGACAGGGGGCCGGCGGGGAGCTGTTTTTT. It encodes CASSLEGQGAGGELFF. The gene calls are TRBV5-1 and TRBJ2-2; TRBD1 agrees at 12 bases. With V trimmed by 0 bases and J by 7 bases, 4 bases remained unmatched. This CDR3 region has 16 residues. CDR1 and CDR2 from the germline V gene are SGHRS and YFSETQ.

CDR3 bases: TGCAGTGCTAGTGGAAGCCGGGACAGATTTAACTATGGCTACACCTTC. As protein: CSASGSRDRFNYGYTF. The chain is built from TRBV20-1 and TRBJ1-2, with 7 bases that match TRBD1. The germline CDR1 and CDR2 sequences are DFQATT and SNEGSKA (reference sequence). J lost 1 base, V lost 3 bases, and 11 bases had no gene match. This CDR3 region has 16 residues.

V usage is TRBV7-3 and J usage is TRBJ2-1; a weak D match, TRBD2 (6 bases). Trimming cost V 2 bases and J 4 bases, with 18 bases left between them. CDR1 is SGHTA and CDR2 is FQGTGA in the germline V gene. This CDR3 spans 17 amino acids. The CDR3 sequence is CASSLVVVRGTYNEQFF. The CDR3 nucleotides are TGTGCCAGCAGCTTAGTCGTAGTCCGGGGGACGTACAATGAGCAGTTCTTC.

The chain has TRBV5-5 and TRBJ2-7; D remains ambiguous. Germline assignment: CDR1 SGHKS and CDR2 YYEKEE (reference sequence). The length of the CDR3 is 13 residues. Trimming stripped 2 bases from V and 2 bases from J, with 8 bases between. Here the CDR3 reads CASSFRVPYEQYF. The CDR3 DNA reads TGTGCCAGCAGCTTCCGGGTTCCCTACGAGCAGTACTTC.

The chain couples TRBV5-1 to TRBJ1-2; TRBD1 matches at 7 bases. The V and J ends lost 4 bases and 6 bases, in that order; junction bases with no gene match: 12. CDR1 and CDR2 (germline): SGHRS, YFSETQ. CDR3 length equals 15 residues. Here the CDR3 reads CASSQQQGKADGYTF. CDR3 sequence (DNA): TGCGCCAGCAGCCAACAACAGGGGAAGGCCGATGGCTACACCTTC.

CDR3 nucleotide sequence: TGTGCCAGCAGGAGGGCCCGGCCCCTTGGAAACACCATATATTTT. Its translation is CASRRARPLGNTIYF. The V gene is TRBV28, the J gene TRBJ1-3; D unclear. Germline CDR1 reads MDHEN; CDR2 reads SYDVKM. CDR3 size: 15 residues. The ends were cut back, 6 bases at V and 3 bases at J, with 15 bases in the middle.